This TCR beta chain was captured in a study of long-term antiretroviral therapy in people with HIV. Study outcomes and limitations: Repertoires looked antigen-experienced, with only a slight naive shift after ART. Older ART regimens were possibly in use when the blood was collected between the mid-2000s and the late 2010s.

Germline CDR1 and CDR2: KGHSH and LQKENI. The CDR3 extends over 16 amino acids. Trimming took 0 bases from V and 4 from J; bases not matched to a gene: 6. Researchers report immunoSEQ v3.0 was run at survey level. The protocol was immunoSEQ multiplex PCR, while the TCRdb copy is restricted to in-frame clones and leaves out a portion. The sample lists some 34,000 clones, 95% to 97% occurring once. Only United States sites treated participants with HIV. Every sample had roughly 0.9-10 million cryopreserved PBMC in it before DNA extraction. Remarks on this clone: Its specificity is unknown.

This TCR derives from a man younger than 40 with HIV. The sample consisted of unsorted PBMCs, taken roughly 6.4 years after starting antiretroviral therapy. This sequence joins TRBV18 and TRBJ2-3, with TRBD1 matching 8 bases. The CDR3 DNA reads TGTGCCAGCTCACCACCCAGGGGGCGCGTAGCAGATACGCAGTATTTT. This sequence encodes CASSPPRGRVADTQYF.